These 21 T cell receptor beta chains originate from one sample sequenced in a study of ipilimumab plus nivolumab after autologous stem cell transplantation. The repertoire was sequenced with immunoSEQ multiplex PCR; TCRdb's copy has only in-frame clones and lacks some. The table includes some 87,000 clones, 75% to 85% detected once. Source: PBMCs, taken in a trial of ipilimumab plus nivolumab as post-transplant consolidation. All receptors come from a male donor with diffuse large B-cell lymphoma.

This chain connects TRBV5-4 to TRBJ2-1; 14 nucleotides line up with TRBD2. This CDR3 contains 15 residues. V dropped 4 bases and J dropped 4; count of bases not matched to a gene: 1. CDR1 is SGHNT, CDR2 YYREEE, per germline (reference sequence). The CDR3 loop reads CASSRTSGGYNEQFF. CDR3 nucleotides: TGTGCCAGCAGCCGGACTAGCGGGGGGTACAATGAGCAGTTCTTC.

This clone appeared once. The rearrangement uses TRBV7-7 and TRBJ1-1; D is ambiguous. V lost 5 bases and J 1 base, leaving 8 bases between the germline ends. CDR3 length equals 13 residues. Germline V gene data show CDR1 as SSHAT and CDR2 as FNYEAQ (reference sequence). CDR3 DNA: TGTGCCAGCAGCCCCTTGCCGAACACTGAAGCTTTCTTT. Protein sequence: CASSPLPNTEAFF.

The genes are TRBV15 and TRBJ2-5; 13 bases map to TRBD2. The V segment lost 3 bases and the J segment 2 bases; nucleotides outside the gene matches: 3. The CDR3 runs 16 residues. Germline lookup yields CDR1 LNHNV and CDR2 YYDKDF (reference sequence). The CDR3 nucleotides read TGTGCCACCAGCAGTGAACTAGCGGGGGGGCAAGAGACCCAGTACTTC. This codes for CATSSELAGGQETQYF.

This clone was observed a few times. The J gene is TRBJ1-2, the V gene TRBV7-2; D not certain. Germline lookup yields CDR1 SGHTA and CDR2 FQGNSA. This CDR3 spans 13 amino acids. The V gene lost 5 bases and the J gene lost 2 bases, with 9 bases spanning the gap. The CDR3 DNA sequence: TGTGCCAGCAGCCTCAACGGGAACTATGGCTACACCTTC. It yields the protein CASSLNGNYGYTF.

V is TRBV6-1 and J is TRBJ1-6; TRBD1 matches 7 bases. The CDR3 length is 15 residues. Germline V gene data show CDR1 as MNHNS and CDR2 as SASEGT. The J segment lost 6 bases and the V segment lost 7 bases, leaving 9 bases of the junction unmatched. The CDR3 DNA sequence: TGTGCCAGCACCGGAACCGGGACAGTTAATTCACCCCTCCACTTT. Its protein product is CASTGTGTVNSPLHF.

This rearrangement joins TRBV10-1 to TRBJ2-7, with TRBD1 identical over 7 bases. Germline CDR1 and CDR2: WNHNN and SYGVQD (reference sequence). The CDR3 has 16 residues. J lost 2 bases, V lost 6 bases, and 13 bases had no gene match. The CDR3 is CASREKLKDRAYEQYF. For the CDR3, the DNA is TGCGCCAGCAGAGAAAAGCTAAAAGACAGGGCCTACGAGCAGTACTTC.

In nucleotides, the CDR3 is TGTGCCGTCCGGGAGGGGGGCTATCAAGAGACCCAGTACTTC. It is translated as CAVREGGYQETQYF. The V call is TRBV7-2, the J call TRBJ2-5, with TRBD2 matching over 8 bases. After removal of 11 bases from V and 2 bases from J, the junction contained 10 bases not matched to a gene. Germline lookup yields CDR1 SGHTA and CDR2 FQGNSA. This CDR3 spans 14 amino acids.

This rearrangement joins TRBV4-1 to TRBJ2-7; 8 bases match TRBD2. V was pared by 1 base and J by 4 bases, with 9 bases of the junction left unmatched. The CDR3 contains 16 residues. Germline loops: CDR1 MGHRA, CDR2 YSYEKL. This chain's CDR3 is CASSQGPLAVAYEQYF. The CDR3 DNA reads TGCGCCAGCAGCCAAGGCCCACTAGCGGTTGCATACGAGCAGTACTTC.

The chain combines TRBV30 with TRBJ1-1; D ambiguous. The V end lost 3 bases, the J end lost 1 base, and 9 bases lay between the germline ends. In germline, CDR1 is GTSNPN, CDR2 SVGIG (reference sequence). The CDR3 consists of 13 residues. CDR3 in amino acids: CAWSRWGNTEAFF. The CDR3 DNA sequence: TGTGCCTGGAGCCGATGGGGGAACACTGAAGCTTTCTTT.

A note on this clone: At one of its ends the junction is not consistent with the germline gene, which may arise from a read error. J is TRBJ2-2 and V is TRBV6-1; D uncertain. The CDR3 length is 15 residues. Germline-derived CDR1 and CDR2 are MNHNS and SASEGT. The CDR3 region is CASSEVGENAGELFF. DNA for the CDR3: TGTGCCAGCAGTGAAGTGGGTGAGAACGCCGGGGAGCTGTTTTTT.

The chain uses TRBV29-1 and TRBJ2-2; D call uncertain. Looked up from germline, CDR1 is SQVTM and CDR2 is ANQGSEA. With 7 bases removed from V and 7 bases from J, the gap between germline ends came to 13 bases. The CDR3 is made up of 12 amino acids. The chain's CDR3 is CSALTSSGELFF. DNA for the CDR3: TGCAGCGCTTTAACGTCGAGCGGGGAGCTGTTTTTT.

The chain employs TRBV5-1 and TRBJ1-4, with D possibly being TRBD1 (6 bases). Trimming removed 0 bases from V and 3 bases from J, with 12 bases in between. The CDR3 runs 16 residues. Germline CDR1 and CDR2: SGHRS and YFSETQ. The CDR3 here is CASSLDRERSNEKLFF. The CDR3 DNA follows: TGCGCCAGCAGCTTGGACAGGGAAAGGTCTAATGAAAAACTGTTTTTT.

This chain uses TRBV19 with TRBJ2-7; no firm D call. The CDR3 covers 15 residues. Trimming left V 3 bases short and J 3 bases short, with 15 bases between. Germline lookup yields CDR1 LNHDA and CDR2 SQIVND (reference sequence). CDR3 amino acids: CASSINHGPYYEQYF. In DNA form, the CDR3 reads TGTGCCAGTAGTATTAACCACGGACCCTACTACGAGCAGTACTTC.

The V gene is TRBV6-1, the J gene TRBJ2-7; unclear D gene. The CDR3 runs 11 residues. The germline V and J ends were trimmed by 3 bases and 4 bases, with 4 bases remaining between them. Per the germline V gene, CDR1 is MNHNS and CDR2 is SASEGT. CDR3 nucleotide sequence: TGTGCCAGCAGTGACGGATACGAGCAGTACTTC. It is translated as CASSDGYEQYF.

This chain uses TRBV6-5 with TRBJ1-2; TRBD1 might be the D (6 bases). Germline CDR1 is MNHEY and CDR2 is SVGAGI. V was clipped by 2 bases and J by 6 bases, with 7 bases between them. The CDR3 runs to 12 residues. CDR3 nucleotide sequence: TGTGCCAGCAGTTACGCAGGGGATGGCTACACCTTC. This encodes CASSYAGDGYTF.

This chain joins TRBV7-2 and TRBJ1-1, with no clear D. Germline lookup yields CDR1 SGHTA and CDR2 FQGNSA. V was clipped by 3 bases and J by 2 bases, with 7 bases between them. CDR3 length: 13 amino acids. The CDR3 DNA reads TGTGCCAGCAGCTTGCCACCTAACACTGAAGCTTTCTTT. This encodes CASSLPPNTEAFF.

This clone occurred a few times. The V call is TRBV4-1, the J call TRBJ1-2; TRBD1 matches 9 bases. Germline assignment: CDR1 MGHRA and CDR2 YSYEKL. V shed 3 bases and J 1 base; nucleotides not matched to a gene: 3. This CDR3 is built from 15 residues. The CDR3 here is CASSQGQGGNYGYTF. In nucleotides, the CDR3 is TGCGCCAGCAGCCAGGGACAGGGTGGTAACTATGGCTACACCTTC.

The CDR3 protein is CASSPRTSGGRGTQYF. DNA of the CDR3: TGTGCCAGCAGCCCAAGGACTAGCGGGGGCCGGGGGACCCAGTACTTC. The rearrangement joins TRBV5-6 to TRBJ2-5, with TRBD2 identical over 13 bases. The CDR3 runs 16 residues. V lost 4 bases and J lost 7; bases outside the gene matches: 10. The germline V gene encodes CDR1 SGHDT and CDR2 YYEEEE.

The rearrangement uses TRBV5-5 and TRBJ1-2, with 7 bases identical to TRBD1. In germline, CDR1 is SGHKS, CDR2 YYEKEE (reference sequence). V shed 4 bases, J shed 2 bases, and the junction held 8 bases outside the gene matches. The CDR3 loop spans 15 amino acids. The CDR3 bases are TGTGCCAGCAGCCCCCAGGGGGGTACGAACTATGGCTACACCTTC. This codes for CASSPQGGTNYGYTF.

The V gene is TRBV2, the J gene TRBJ1-5; D unresolved. The CDR3 totals 14 residues. The V and J ends lost 3 bases and 2 bases respectively, with 8 bases between them. Germline values: CDR1 SNHLY, CDR2 FYNNEI. The CDR3 DNA reads as TGTGCCAGCAGTGATGGCGGGGGCAATCAGCCCCAGCATTTT. Residues: CASSDGGGNQPQHF.

The rearrangement links TRBV2 to TRBJ2-7; D tentatively fits TRBD1 or TRBD2 (5 bases each). V lost 5 bases, J lost 3 bases, and 17 bases lay in between. Germline V gene lookup returns CDR1 SNHLY and CDR2 FYNNEI. This CDR3 region has 15 residues. As DNA, the CDR3 is TGTGCCAGCAGTAAAAGGGACGGTGGTTTCTACGAGCAGTACTTC. It translates to CASSKRDGGFYEQYF.